This T cell receptor beta chain was sequenced in a study of blood T cell repertoires in COVID-19. Study information: Spain, Italy and the United States supplied samples that represented acute and convalescent COVID-19.

Original analysis: Cell counts per sample came from amplifying reference gene primers. Some clones are missing from TCRdb's copy, which holds only in-frame ones; the method was immunoSEQ multiplex PCR. The D gene and trimming were derived from the DNA, and the V and J assignments and clone size from that table. This repertoire shows about 290,000 clones, 80% to 90% found once; its top ten account for about 4.6%. CDR3 size: 13 residues. CDR1 is LNHDA and CDR2 is SQIVND in the germline V gene (reference sequence). The V segment lost 7 bases and the J segment 8 bases; nucleotides outside the gene matches: 7.

Material for sequencing was peripheral blood. The chain employs TRBV19 and TRBJ2-4, with 8 bases that match TRBD1. The receptor's source is a man aged 35 to 55 with acute or convalescent COVID-19. CDR3 in amino acids: CASTHGQGDIQYF. The DNA for the CDR3 is TGTGCCAGTACTCATGGACAGGGAGACATTCAGTACTTC. The whole variable domain, remainder taken from reference TRBV19 and TRBJ2-4, is DGGITQSPKYLFRKEGQNVTLSCEQNLNHDAMYWYRQDPGQGLRLIYYSQIVNDFQKGDIAEGYSVSREKKESFPLTVTSAQKNPTAFYLCASTHGQGDIQYFGAGTRLSVL.